A selection of T cell receptor beta chains follows, all from one sample in a study of T cell clusters in autoimmune cytopenias. TCRdb re-called the multiplex PCR reads, yielding one record per CDR3 amino acid sequence without DNA. The sample has about 1,200 distinct CDR3 sequences. Sequenced: peripheral blood. The origin of the receptors is a human donor with an autoimmune cytopenia or autoimmune hepatitis (not recorded which). Each CDR3 is given with its conserved first and last residue. A clone size is listed for some rows: how often the clone was seen (once, few, many), or a class if it is expanded.

v_call	j_call	clone_size	cdr3_aa
TRBV27	TRBJ1-1	-	CASSSVGTEAFF
TRBV20-1	TRBJ2-7	medium-sized	CSAPRTGADGEQYF
TRBV4-3	TRBJ1-2	-	CASSQEAGAIYGYTF
TRBV20-1	TRBJ1-4	-	CSARAGDTAGEKLFF
TRBV30	TRBJ1-2	medium-sized	CAWGGGPQGGYTF
TRBV2	TRBJ2-3	-	CASRRGGSGGETDTQYF
TRBV12-3/TRBV12-4	TRBJ2-2	medium-sized	CASSRPTGELFF
TRBV5-1	TRBJ1-2	-	CASSLGGTANYGYTF
TRBV5-5	TRBJ1-1	large	CASSSTGGGSTEAFF
TRBV18	TRBJ2-3	medium-sized	CASSPRRAADTQYF
TRBV7-2	TRBJ2-5	medium-sized	CASSLEDSPETQYF
TRBV6-6	TRBJ1-2	medium-sized	CASSYLFPPEQDNYGYTF
TRBV5-4	TRBJ1-6	medium-sized	CASSLGGGSPLHF
TRBV20-1	TRBJ1-5	-	CSARDRGSDDQPQHF
TRBV19	TRBJ2-1	-	CASRLTSGSYNEQFF
TRBV4-2	TRBJ2-7	-	CASSPFSTSGGSYEQYF